This T cell receptor (beta chain) derives from a study of T-cell reconstitution after alpha-beta-depleted transplantation in children. Germline V gives CDR1 PRHDT, CDR2 FYEKMQ (reference sequence). CDR3 length equals 13 residues. The V gene lost 4 bases and the J gene lost 6 bases, with 13 bases spanning the gap. Study conclusions and caveats: The origin of high day-60 TCRbeta diversity in some patients lay in surviving recipient T cells and thymic progenitors. T-cell counts and diversity at one year following transplant were attributed mainly to newly produced T cells.

During its preparation, the TCRbeta library received unique molecular identifiers. TCRdb used MiXCR to reprocess the PCR reads, holding one entry per CDR3 protein. The data show about 980,000 distinct CDR3 sequences, around 30% seen once. This clonotype has just a few counts. Its specificity is unknown. The chain uses TRBV13 and TRBJ2-7; D not resolved. The sequencing here drew on PBMCs, mostly from graft donor cells, taken 360 days after TCRalphabeta/CD19-depleted stem cell transplant. This clonotype was obtained from a boy under two years old who had a stem cell transplant for SCID, so the T cells may come from the graft donor. The CDR3 loop is CASSSSIGGEQYF. The CDR3 DNA reads TGTGCCAGCAGCTCCTCTATCGGTGGCGAGCAGTACTTC.